This T cell receptor beta chain is from a study of monozygotic twins with inflammatory bowel disease (dated by TCRdb to between 2018 and 2021). Turning to the overall study: In total, around 28 monozygotic twin pairs made up the full study: 19 Danish pairs, all IBD-discordant, plus nine German pairs, of which four were IBD-concordant and five were IBD-discordant. The search for disease-associated traits relied mainly on comparing IBD patients with their genetically identical healthy co-twins within discordant pairs. Each individual had, on average, about 151 000 unique TCRalpha sequences and 181 000 unique TCRbeta sequences available for analysis. Results the study describes overall, beyond this receptor: Background noise and inter-individual variability may have been introduced into the repertoires by the differing immunosuppressive treatments among patients. No single strong signal or clonotype linked to IBD turned up in the results, so the idea that one exists was not supported. Distinction between different T cell subtypes could not be achieved in the analysis. IBD patients had lower TCRbeta repertoire diversity, measured by the inverse Simpson index, than their healthy co-twins. Fewer clonotypes were shared with other individuals by IBD patients than by healthy twins, most markedly in patients showing signs of disease activity. Repertoire similarity did not differ between concordant and discordant twins, possibly due to limited statistical power.

Worth noting for this clonotype: Its cognate antigen has yet to be identified.

The cysteine opens and the phenylalanine closes a CDR3 of 15 amino acids. Nucleotide data are not available. Reading the germline V gene gives CDR1 SGHRS and CDR2 YFSETQ. From each donor, an approximately 2.5 ml peripheral blood sample was collected into PAXgene tubes and kept at -80 degrees C. Total RNA was isolated from whole blood with the PAXgene blood miRNA kit on an automated QIAcube, without T cell sorting. Peripheral blood from monozygotic twin pairs concordant or discordant for inflammatory bowel disease was subjected to deep TCRalpha and TCRbeta repertoire profiling with unique molecular barcoding. For every twin pair, smoking habits were documented, and each individual was categorised as a current, former or never smoker. Libraries were made using 5' RACE. Each TCR library was prepared from 3,000 to 4,000 ng of total RNA. For each sample, cDNA synthesis with SMARTScribe reverse transcriptase was split into eight separate reactions. During cDNA synthesis, template switching introduced unique molecular identifiers that contained a 6-nucleotide sample barcode. TCRalpha and TCRbeta cDNA was amplified in two nested PCRs of roughly 17 and 9 cycles, and bead purification was carried out after each PCR. Before amplification, the cDNA was both treated with uracil DNA-glycosylase and purified with the QIAquick PCR purification kit. The second PCR added Illumina TruSeq-compatible adapters along with sample-specific barcodes. TapeStation and Qubit were used to check library quality and concentration, and 5 ng of each library went into the pool. The pooled libraries were sequenced with 2 x 100 bp reads and custom sequencing primers on an Illumina HiSeq2500 single-index Rapid Run. As for the authors' bioinformatics: MiGEC version 1.2.6 was used for UMI-based consensus assembly, which corrected PCR and sequencing errors. MiXCR version 2.1.1 handled V(D)J alignment, clonotype assembly and CDR3 extraction. To normalise gene usage, clonotype sharing and MAIT/NKT TCR abundance, the analysis used the top 1000, 10 000 and 20 000 clonotypes per sample. After downsampling to 27 000 UMIs, diversity was calculated as the inverse Simpson index using the vegan R package. Paired Mann-Whitney U tests on discordant twin pairs were used, with Benjamini-Hochberg multiple-testing correction. TCRdb reprocessed the reads, and each CDR3 protein sequence is entered once, without DNA. The V and J calls were not made by the authors but by TCRdb's processing. In this sample's table one finds approximately 85,000 distinct CDR3 sequences. The leading ten clones occupy approximately 7% of the sample.

The TCR comes from a human donor with ulcerative colitis or Crohn's disease, or a healthy co-twin of an affected twin (not recorded which). Sequencing was performed on blood. The V and J genes are TRBV5-1 and TRBJ2-5; the D call of TRBD2 rests on TCRdb alone, since no DNA is present to check it. The CDR3 is CASRPGLAVQETQYF.